Each of the 5 T cell receptor beta chains below was sequenced from the same sample in a study of T cell responses to AZD1222 COVID-19 vaccine. Repertoires were generated with immunoSEQ multiplex PCR, while TCRdb's copy carries only in-frame clones and drops some. The table lists 100,000 or so clones, about 85% of them singletons. The sequences come from peripheral blood, collected on day 0 of AZD1222 vaccination. The receptor set was obtained from an adult in good health.

The chain employs TRBV19 and TRBJ1-5; D uncertain. Trimming pared 3 bases from V and 0 bases from J, leaving 9 bases between. Looked up from germline, CDR1 is LNHDA and CDR2 is SQIVND (reference sequence). The CDR3 is 15 amino acids. The CDR3 DNA sequence: TGTGCCAGTAGTATCGGATTTTATAGCAATCAGCCCCAGCATTTT. This codes for CASSIGFYSNQPQHF.

This clone has only a few counts. V and J are TRBV27 and TRBJ1-2; 7 bases align to TRBD1. CDR1 is MNHEY, CDR2 SMNVEV, per germline (reference sequence). V gave up 10 bases and J gave up 2 bases; unmatched junction bases: 7. The CDR3 has 13 residues. The CDR3, as DNA: TGTGCCACCAGGGGGGGGTTAAACTATGGCTACACCTTC. This codes for CATRGGLNYGYTF.

The CDR3 loop is CASSQDLGLGYEQYF. The CDR3 DNA sequence: TGTGCCAGCAGCCAAGATCTAGGCCTTGGCTACGAGCAGTACTTC. The J gene is TRBJ2-7, the V gene TRBV4-2; no definite D call. The CDR3 covers 15 residues. V was trimmed by 0 bases and J by 3 bases, leaving 12 bases between them. CDR1 is LGHNA and CDR2 is YNFKEQ in the germline V gene.

CDR3 residues: CASSLGAGTGNTIYF. CDR3 nucleotides: TGTGCCAGCAGCTTGGGGGCAGGGACCGGAAACACCATATATTTT. This chain connects TRBV7-2 to TRBJ1-3; TRBD1 is a possible D gene (6 bases). Between the trimmed V and J ends, which lost 3 bases and 4 bases, there was a span of 13 bases. Germline CDR1 is SGHTA and CDR2 is FQGNSA. The CDR3 is 15 amino acids.

The V call is TRBV27, the J call TRBJ1-5; 8 nucleotides align to TRBD1. Germline CDR1 and CDR2: MNHEY and SMNVEV (reference sequence). The CDR3 length is 15 residues. J was trimmed by 5 bases and V by 4 bases; bases with no gene match: 7. DNA of the CDR3: TGTGCCAGCAGTTCGATCGGACAGGGCTATCAGCCCCAGCATTTT. Its translation: CASSSIGQGYQPQHF.